This T cell receptor (beta chain) was recovered during a study of blood T cell repertoires in COVID-19. Study summary: The study drew acute and convalescent COVID-19 samples from the United States, Italy and Spain.

Authors' analysis steps: The authors estimated nucleated cell counts from reference gene primer amplification. The repertoire was sequenced with immunoSEQ multiplex PCR; TCRdb's copy has only in-frame clones and lacks some. Clonal size and the V and J genes are those of that table, whereas D and trimming came from the DNA. The sample contains about 410,000 clones, about nine tenths of which appear only once. Germline V gene data show CDR1 as SGHDT and CDR2 as YYEEEE. V was pared by 0 bases and J by 3 bases, with 10 bases between. This CDR3 region has 14 residues. The clonotype comes from a woman aged 35 to 49 with COVID-19, enrolled during active disease. The V and J genes are TRBV5-6 and TRBJ2-7, with D possibly being TRBD1 (5 bases). Sequencing input: peripheral blood. The CDR3 protein is CASSLDDSVYEQYF. Written as DNA, the CDR3 is TGTGCCAGCAGCTTGGACGACAGCGTCTACGAGCAGTACTTC.